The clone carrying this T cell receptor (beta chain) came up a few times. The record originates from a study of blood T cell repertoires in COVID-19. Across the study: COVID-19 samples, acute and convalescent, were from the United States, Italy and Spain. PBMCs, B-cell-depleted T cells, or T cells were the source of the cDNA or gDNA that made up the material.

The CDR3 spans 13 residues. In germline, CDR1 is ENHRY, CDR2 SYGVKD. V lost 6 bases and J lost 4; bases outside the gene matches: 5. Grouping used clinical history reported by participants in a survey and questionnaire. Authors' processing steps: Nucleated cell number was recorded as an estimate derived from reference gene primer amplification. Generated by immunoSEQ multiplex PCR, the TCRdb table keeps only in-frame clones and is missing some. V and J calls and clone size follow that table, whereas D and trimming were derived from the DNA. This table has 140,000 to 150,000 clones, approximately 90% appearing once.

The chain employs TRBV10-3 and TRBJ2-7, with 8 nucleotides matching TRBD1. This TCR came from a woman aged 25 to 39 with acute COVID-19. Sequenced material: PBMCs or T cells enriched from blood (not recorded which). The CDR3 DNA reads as TGTGCCATCAGAGTGGGACAGGAGTACGAGCAGTACTTC. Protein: CAIRVGQEYEQYF.